These T cell receptor beta chains were read from a single sample in a study of cytomegalovirus exposure and HLA in healthy donors. Some clones are missing from TCRdb's copy, which holds only in-frame ones; the method was immunoSEQ multiplex PCR. The sample shows around 150,000 clones, 91% of them seen only once. The specimen was PBMCs. These receptors all come from a woman aged 18-35 years in good health and CMV-seropositive. CDR3s include the opening cysteine and the closing phenylalanine or tryptophan. The D gene is left open where the match is weak. Rows give clone size only sometimes, using once, few, many, or a class for an expanded clone.

NA,TRBJ2-7,NA,TRBV23-1,TGCGCCAGCAGTCAATCCCGGGATAAGAACCACGAGCAGTACTTC,CASSQSRDKNHEQYF
NA,TRBJ1-1,NA,TRBV5-4,TGTGCCAGCAGCTTGGCCTCGAACACTGAAGCTTTCTTT,CASSLASNTEAFF
NA,TRBJ1-5,TRBD1,TRBV27,TGTGCCAGCAGTCCCAGACAGGGTATAGGCAATCAGCCCCAGCATTTT,CASSPRQGIGNQPQHF
NA,TRBJ2-1,NA,TRBV4-2,TGTGCCAGCAGCCAAGACCCACTCCCCGGTATGGAGCAGTTCTTC,CASSQDPLPGMEQFF
NA,TRBJ2-1,TRBD2,TRBV4-2,TGTGCCAGCAGCCAGCGGGGGGTGTCCTACAATGAGCAGTTCTTC,CASSQRGVSYNEQFF
NA,TRBJ2-3,NA,TRBV15,TGTGCCACCAGCAGATGGGCCGACGCATTGAGTACGCAGTATTTT,CATSRWADALSTQYF
NA,TRBJ2-7,TRBD1,TRBV7-9,TGTGCCAGCAGCCTACACCACGGACAGGGGGCTGGCGAGCAGTACTTC,CASSLHHGQGAGEQYF
NA,TRBJ1-2,NA,TRBV29-1,TGCAGCGTTGAATTGGTTACGAGAGATGGCTACACCTTC,CSVELVTRDGYTF
NA,TRBJ2-7,NA,TRBV9,TGTGCCAGCAGCGTAGCAGCTGGACAGACCTACGAGCAGTACTTC,CASSVAAGQTYEQYF
NA,TRBJ1-5,NA,TRBV6-1,TGTGCCAGCAGTGAGTCCCAGAGGCATCAGCCCCAGCATTTT,CASSESQRHQPQHF
NA,TRBJ1-2,NA,TRBV4-1,TGCGCCAGCAGCCGGGAGTTTCCGAACTATGGCTACACCTTC,CASSREFPNYGYTF
NA,TRBJ2-1,TRBD2,TRBV28,TGTGCCAGCAGTTCGCTAGCGGGGGGGTACAATGAGCAGTTCTTC,CASSSLAGGYNEQFF
once,TRBJ2-7,NA,TRBV4-1,TGCGCCAGCAGCCAGGCTGCGGTTTTTAACGAGCAGTACTTC,CASSQAAVFNEQYF
NA,TRBJ1-4,NA,TRBV4-3,TGCGCCAGCAGCCAAGGAAGGGGCTTGGGCAAGACTAATGAAAAACTGTTTTTT,CASSQGRGLGKTNEKLFF
NA,TRBJ1-1,NA,TRBV11-2,TGTGCCAGCAGCTCGACCGGCAGGTTGGGAGTCATGAACACTGAAGCTTTCTTT,CASSSTGRLGVMNTEAFF
NA,TRBJ1-2,NA,TRBV2,TGTGCCAGCCAGGGCCTTGGAATGGGCAGACTTAACTATGGCTACACCTTC,CASQGLGMGRLNYGYTF
NA,TRBJ2-5,NA,TRBV12-5,TGTGCTAGTGGTTTGGGGGAGACAACAGGGATGGAGACCCAGTACTTC,CASGLGETTGMETQYF
NA,TRBJ2-7,NA,TRBV28,TGTGCCAGCAGTTTGCCAGGTTTTAGCGAGCAGTACTTC,CASSLPGFSEQYF
NA,TRBJ2-1,NA,TRBV5-4,TGTGCCAGCAGCTTGGGAGAGTACAATGAGCAGTTCTTC,CASSLGEYNEQFF
NA,TRBJ2-7,NA,TRBV5-1,TGCGCCAGCAGCTCGTCCTACGAGCAGTACTTC,CASSSSYEQYF
NA,TRBJ2-5,TRBD1,TRBV23-1,TGCGCCAGCAGTCTGTACAGGGGGAGGGAGACCCAGTACTTC,CASSLYRGRETQYF
NA,TRBJ2-1,TRBD2,TRBV11-1,TGTGCCAGCAGCTCCACTCTAGCGGGATACAATGAGCAGTTCTTC,CASSSTLAGYNEQFF
NA,TRBJ2-7,NA,TRBV10-3,TGTGCCATCAGTGAACCTCCTAACGAGCAGTACTTC,CAISEPPNEQYF
NA,TRBJ2-1,TRBD2,TRBV9,TGTGCCAGCAGCGTAGAGGCGGGAGGTCTGGGGGAGCAGTTCTTC,CASSVEAGGLGEQFF
NA,TRBJ2-3,NA,TRBV16,TGTGCCAGCAGCCAATTAGAGGGGGCAGATACGCAGTATTTT,CASSQLEGADTQYF
once,TRBJ2-5,TRBD2,TRBV20-1,TGCAGTGCTAGGGGGGGGGAGACCCAGTACTTC,CSARGGETQYF
NA,TRBJ2-5,TRBD1,TRBV7-9,TGTGCCAGCAGCACCCGGACAGGCGGGGAGACCCAGTACTTC,CASSTRTGGETQYF
NA,TRBJ2-7,NA,TRBV11-3,TGTGCCAGCAGCCGGGGCGCGGGGTCCTACGAGCAGTACTTC,CASSRGAGSYEQYF
NA,TRBJ2-7,NA,TRBV4-1,TGCGCCAGCAGCCAAGAGAGGACAGACCCGTCCTACTACGAGCAGTACTTC,CASSQERTDPSYYEQYF
NA,TRBJ2-2,TRBD2,TRBV23-1,TGCGCCAGCAGTCCCCCCCTTACTAGCGGGGGGGGCACCGGGGAGCTGTTTTTT,CASSPPLTSGGGTGELFF
NA,TRBJ2-6,NA,TRBV5-4,TGTGCCGGTCAGGTAACTGGGGCCAACGTCCTGACTTTC,CAGQVTGANVLTF